The text below deals with one TCR beta chain. The target of this receptor is not known. Base quality data are lacking; no much larger clone is found one base away. Measured from the cysteine to the phenylalanine, the CDR3 is 11 residues long. The read is trimmed to its CDR3 DNA, 33 bases read in frame from base 1. V sheds 5 bases and J sheds 2 bases, leaving 3 bases between their ends. The germline V gene gives CDR1 as MNHEY and CDR2 as SVGAGI. The Qiagen DNeasy kit was used to extract genomic DNA both from unsorted PBMCs and from the negatively selected CD4+ and CD8+ fractions. Using primers that anneal to V and J segments, immunoSEQ multiplex PCR amplified the TCR beta CDR3 regions. A synthetic immune receptor repertoire was used to minimize amplification bias, and any residual bias was removed computationally once sequencing was done. In the paper's pipeline: Repertoire diversity was quantified as the Shannon entropy index using custom Python scripts. Unsorted, CD4+ and CD8+ repertoires were examined separately, except in combined analyses, for which CD4+ and CD8+ sequences were merged in silico. A clone counted as expanded when the clone's frequency after treatment rose at least 2-fold relative to C1D1, and clones undetected at baseline were given a pseudocount of 0.5. Singleton clones were defined as clones with 0 or 1 copy at C1D1, and non-singleton clones were defined as clones with 2 or more copies. By matching protein sequences in sorted samples from the same patient, clones expanded in unsorted samples were annotated as CD4+, CD8+ or unknown. Wilcoxon tests on paired samples were used to test changes in diversity from C1D1 to C4D1. The source is immuneACCESS, and TCRdb retained only in-frame sequences with V and J called. Part of the clones is not carried over; for the studies checked, unresolved V genes explain less than half of this, and the remainder is unexplained. The V and J calls and the clone size are those of that table, but D and trimming were determined from the DNA. The sample contains 150,000 or so clones, 78% of them found a single time. The ten most abundant clones make up over 7.5% of the sample.

This sample was included in a study of PD-1 blockade in classical Hodgkin lymphoma (dated by TCRdb to 2019 to 2021). With respect to the entire study: Nivolumab dosing was 3 mg/kg intravenously every 2 weeks, continuing until either disease progression or unacceptable toxicity. A peripheral blood immune signature of response to PD-1 blockade in classical Hodgkin lymphoma was defined using TCR beta sequencing and CyTOF.

Results the study describes overall, beyond this receptor: A significant rise by C4D1 was seen in CD4+ but not CD8+ TCR diversity (p=0.0027 vs p=0.16), with the rise being most apparent in complete responders (p=0.02). Lower diversity was seen in patients whose nivolumab began less than 1 year after ASCT, and these patients were left out of later analyses so that immune reconstitution would not confound the results. Baseline TCR diversity was reported to be lower in newly diagnosed patients than in healthy donors, and even lower in relapsed/refractory patients. The study was limited to a single clinical trial cohort, and causes of repertoire differences, possibly disease activity or prior therapy, remained undefined. Trial patients achieving complete response had baseline diversity similar to newly diagnosed patients, whereas partial responders and progressors had significantly lower diversity.

Read against the paper, the sample's time point label means: cycle 2 day 1 (C2D1) of nivolumab. Every trial patient had relapsed following autologous stem cell transplantation, and prior brentuximab vedotin exposure was what differed among cohorts A, B and C. The trial cohort comprised some 60 patients with relapsed/refractory classical Hodgkin lymphoma whose best overall responses were complete response, partial response or progressive disease. In the multi-cohort phase II CheckMate 205 trial, trial patients received single-agent nivolumab. Best overall response was determined by an independent review committee according to the 2007 International Working Group response criteria. Trial PBMCs were collected immediately before nivolumab initiation (C1D1) and during therapy at cycle 2 day 1 and cycle 4 day 1. Peripheral blood was collected in 8 mL Vacutainer Cell Preparation Tubes, from which PBMCs were isolated by centrifugation and then cryopreserved.

This specimen was peripheral blood mononuclear cells (PBMCs), taken before the second cycle of nivolumab. The sequence is built from TRBV6-5 and TRBJ1-2; no D gene is confidently identified. This receptor was identified in a human donor with classical Hodgkin lymphoma. The sequenced DNA: TGTGCCAGCAGTGAAAACTATGGCTACACCTTC. Its translation reads: CASSENYGYTF.